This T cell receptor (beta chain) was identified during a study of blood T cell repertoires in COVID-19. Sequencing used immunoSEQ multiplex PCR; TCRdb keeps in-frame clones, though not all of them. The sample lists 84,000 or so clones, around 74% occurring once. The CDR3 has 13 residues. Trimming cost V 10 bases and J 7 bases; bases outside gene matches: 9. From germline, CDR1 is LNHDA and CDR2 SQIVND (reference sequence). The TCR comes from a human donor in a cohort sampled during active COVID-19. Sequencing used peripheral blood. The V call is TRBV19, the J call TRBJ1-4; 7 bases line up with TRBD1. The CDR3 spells CATTGAYGEKLFF. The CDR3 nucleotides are TGTGCCACTACAGGGGCCTACGGTGAAAAACTGTTTTTT.